What follows describes a single T cell receptor beta chain. Its specificity is unknown. The V and J ends lost 8 bases and 1 base respectively, with 8 bases between them. The V gene's germline CDR1 is SGHVS and CDR2 FNYEAQ. CDR3 length: 12 residues. This sample was taken from a study of cytomegalovirus exposure and HLA in healthy donors. Study conclusions and caveats: In a later analysis, productive TCRs from donors in an Asian-associated ancestry cluster reportedly carried fewer N-insertions than the cohort mean. Per published reports, the classifier diagnosed cytomegalovirus status with high specificity and sensitivity. Per a prior analysis, the majority of TCR beta V segments were productive roughly 87% or roughly 30% of the time. Likely technical artifact: a cluster of highly shared sequence variants.

60 Vbeta and 13 Jbeta primers were used in PCR. Sequenced by immunoSEQ multiplex PCR; TCRdb stores in-frame clones only, minus some. The sample holds approximately 100,000 clones, approximately 76% seen once. The receptor's source is a man between 40 and 49 years old in good health and CMV-seronegative. The sequenced material came from PBMCs. The V call is TRBV7-6, the J call TRBJ1-1; D remains ambiguous. DNA of the CDR3: TGTGCCAGCCCGAGCGGGAACACTGAAGCTTTCTTT. Its translation: CASPSGNTEAFF.